This TCR beta chain was found in a study of cytomegalovirus exposure and HLA in healthy donors. Overall study results and limits: Sequencing likely produced, as an artifact, a cluster of highly shared sequence variants. Indistinguishable V segments, including TRBV6-2 and TRBV6-3, were excluded.

Healthy bone marrow donors formed the donor group. Points on this clone: Its antigen is currently unknown.

V was pared by 3 bases and J by 3 bases, with 8 bases between. CDR3 length: 14 residues. The germline V gene has CDR1 SGHAT and CDR2 FQNNGV. With 60 Vbeta and 13 Jbeta primers, the PCR was carried out. The assay was immunoSEQ multiplex PCR, and TCRdb's table has in-frame clones only and misses some. The data hold fewer than 150,000 clones, with roughly 83% observed a single time. The clonotype originates from a middle-aged man in good health and CMV-seropositive. V usage is TRBV11-2 and J usage is TRBJ2-2; D is unresolved. Sequencing was done on a sample of PBMCs. The CDR3 DNA reads TGTGCCAGCAGCTTCGACTCCTACACCGGGGAGCTGTTTTTT. This sequence encodes CASSFDSYTGELFF.